This T cell receptor beta chain was sequenced for a study of blood T cell repertoires in COVID-19. Libraries were prepared by immunoSEQ multiplex PCR; TCRdb keeps only in-frame clonotypes and omits some of them. The table includes just under 250,000 clones, 75% to 90% detected once. As concerns this clone: Distinct nucleotide sequences in the sample also encode this CDR3.

The CDR3 length is 13 residues. V lost 5 bases and J lost 2, with 9 bases in between. Germline CDR1 and CDR2: SGHTA and FQGTGA. The origin of this receptor is a woman aged 30 to 39 who had recovered from COVID-19. Sequencing was done on a sample of PBMCs or T cells enriched from blood (not recorded which). The gene calls are TRBV7-3 and TRBJ1-2; a possible D gene is TRBD1 (5 bases). CDR3: CASSPDRNYGYTF. CDR3 sequence (DNA): TGTGCCAGCAGCCCCGACAGAAACTATGGCTACACCTTC.